This T cell receptor beta chain originates from a study of shared clonotypes between healthy human individuals. Study findings and constraints: All-four-donor shared clonotypes had higher generation probabilities than non-shared clonotypes did.

To note about this clone: Antigen: not known.

Naive CD8 cells were CD45RO-negative, positively selected for CCR7, excluding terminally differentiated effector memory CD45RA+ cells. All donors were Caucasian adults living in Nashville, Tennessee. Clones were sequenced by immunoSEQ multiplex PCR, and TCRdb holds only the in-frame ones, with some missing. The table has about 2.2 million clones, 85% to 95% seen once. Between the trimmed V and J ends, which lost 2 bases and 8 bases, there was a span of 7 bases. Germline CDR1 reads MNHEY; CDR2 reads SMNVEV (reference sequence). This CDR3 comprises 12 residues. The TCR was taken from a man younger than 35 in good health. Some clones in this sample may be carry-over from other donors' samples. Material: naive CD8+ T cells from PBMCs. The J gene is TRBJ2-1, the V gene TRBV27; D not resolved. The CDR3 is CASSLTGDEQFF. Written as DNA, the CDR3 is TGTGCCAGCAGTTTAACGGGCGATGAGCAGTTCTTC.